Below are 9 T cell receptor beta chains sequenced from a single sample in a study of T-cell memory formation after mild COVID-19. From the 5' RACE reads, TCRdb called clonotypes with MiXCR, one entry per CDR3 protein. The sample consists of tens of thousands of distinct CDR3 sequences, approximately 14% of them appearing once. Sample: PBMCs or a T cell subset sorted from them (not recorded which). These TCRs come from an adult woman who had mild COVID-19 (a few samples of this study predate the infection). Cell type and time point are not known.

The gene calls are TRBV7-2 and TRBJ2-5; TRBD2 matches at 8 bases. CDR1 is SGHTA, CDR2 FQGNSA, per germline. The CDR3 covers 18 residues. V shed 1 base, J shed 1 base, and the junction held 11 bases outside the gene matches. The CDR3 nucleotides are TGTGCCAGCAGCTTAGGACCCCTTGAGCGGGGGCTCCAAGAGACCCAGTACTTC. This sequence encodes CASSLGPLERGLQETQYF.

This clonotype showed up just a few times. This chain connects TRBV7-2 to TRBJ2-2; 7 bases align to TRBD1. Trimming at V came to 0 bases and at J to 7 bases, leaving 5 bases not matched to a gene. The CDR3 totals 15 residues. The germline CDR1 and CDR2 sequences are SGHTA and FQGNSA. The CDR3 nucleotides are TGTGCCAGCAGCTTAGCGACAGGGATGAGCGGGGAGCTGTTTTTT. This sequence encodes CASSLATGMSGELFF.

The chain employs TRBV5-1 and TRBJ2-1; TRBD2 matches 14 bases. Germline CDR1 and CDR2: SGHRS and YFSETQ. The CDR3 covers 19 residues. Trimming at V came to 1 base and at J to 2 bases, leaving 8 bases not matched to a gene. As DNA, the CDR3 is TGCGCCAGCAGCTTGACCCCGATGACTAGCGGGGGGGCCTACAATGAGCAGTTCTTC. It specifies CASSLTPMTSGGAYNEQFF. The whole variable domain, filled in from reference TRBV5-1 and TRBJ2-1, reads KAGVTQTPRYLIKTRGQQVTLSCSPISGHRSVSWYQQTPGQGLQFLFEYFSETQRNKGNFPGRFSGRQFSNSRSEMNVSTLELGDSALYLCASSLTPMTSGGAYNEQFFGPGTRLTVL.

This clonotype was seen repeatedly, ten times or more. This chain connects TRBV9 to TRBJ2-1; the match to TRBD1 covers 7 bases. The CDR3 runs to 14 residues. CDR1 and CDR2 (germline): SGDLS, YYNGEE. V lost 0 bases to trimming and J lost 3 bases; unmatched junction nucleotides: 0. This CDR3 is CASSVGDSYNEQFF. The CDR3 region has the DNA TGTGCCAGCAGCGTAGGGGACAGCTACAATGAGCAGTTCTTC.

This clonotype has ten or more counts. This chain connects TRBV20-1 to TRBJ2-4; D perhaps matches TRBD2 (5 bases). The ends were cut back, 6 bases at V and 5 bases at J, with 5 bases in the middle. The V gene's germline CDR1 is DFQATT and CDR2 SNEGSKA (reference sequence). The CDR3 extends over 10 amino acids. The CDR3 is CSAGENIQYF. DNA of the CDR3: TGCAGTGCGGGAGAAAACATTCAGTACTTC.

V is TRBV7-2 and J is TRBJ2-1; 8 bases fit TRBD1. The CDR3 covers 15 residues. The V gene end was trimmed by 3 bases and the J gene end by 3 bases; junction bases not matched to a gene: 4. Germline values: CDR1 SGHTA, CDR2 FQGNSA. The CDR3 protein is CASSFPGQVYNEQFF. Here the CDR3 DNA reads TGTGCCAGCAGCTTTCCGGGACAGGTCTACAATGAGCAGTTCTTC.

V gene TRBV7-6 combines with J gene TRBJ2-3; 7 bases map to TRBD2. Losses at the gene ends were 0 bases for V and 5 bases for J; bases not matched to a gene: 5. Germline values: CDR1 SGHVS, CDR2 FNYEAQ. The CDR3 is 15 amino acids. CDR3 amino acids: CASSLASGGGDTQYF. The CDR3 nucleotides read TGTGCCAGCAGCTTAGCCTCGGGAGGCGGAGATACGCAGTATTTT.

Ten or more counts support this clonotype. V and J are TRBV9 and TRBJ2-7; 7 bases map to TRBD1. The CDR3 extends over 15 amino acids. J gave up 7 bases and V 3 bases, and 13 bases lay outside the gene matches. The germline V gene encodes CDR1 SGDLS and CDR2 YYNGEE. The CDR3: CASSDGDSAPEEQYF. CDR3 sequence (DNA): TGTGCCAGCAGCGACGGGGACAGCGCACCCGAAGAGCAGTACTTC. The full variable domain, in which reference TRBV9 and TRBJ2-7 provide the parts outside the CDR3, is DSGVTQTPKHLITATGQRVTLRCSPRSGDLSVYWYQQSLDQGLQFLIQYYNGEERAKGNILERFSAQQFPDLHSELNLSSLELGDSALYFCASSDGDSAPEEQYFGPGTRLTVT.

This CDR3 reads CAISDSAGAIKQYF. The CDR3 DNA reads TGTGCCATCAGTGACTCAGCGGGAGCGATAAAGCAGTACTTC. V is TRBV10-3 and J is TRBJ2-7; TRBD2 matches at 8 bases. CDR3 size: 14 residues. Germline V lookup: CDR1 ENHRY, CDR2 SYGVKD. Trimming at V came to 3 bases and at J to 8 bases, leaving 9 bases not matched to a gene.